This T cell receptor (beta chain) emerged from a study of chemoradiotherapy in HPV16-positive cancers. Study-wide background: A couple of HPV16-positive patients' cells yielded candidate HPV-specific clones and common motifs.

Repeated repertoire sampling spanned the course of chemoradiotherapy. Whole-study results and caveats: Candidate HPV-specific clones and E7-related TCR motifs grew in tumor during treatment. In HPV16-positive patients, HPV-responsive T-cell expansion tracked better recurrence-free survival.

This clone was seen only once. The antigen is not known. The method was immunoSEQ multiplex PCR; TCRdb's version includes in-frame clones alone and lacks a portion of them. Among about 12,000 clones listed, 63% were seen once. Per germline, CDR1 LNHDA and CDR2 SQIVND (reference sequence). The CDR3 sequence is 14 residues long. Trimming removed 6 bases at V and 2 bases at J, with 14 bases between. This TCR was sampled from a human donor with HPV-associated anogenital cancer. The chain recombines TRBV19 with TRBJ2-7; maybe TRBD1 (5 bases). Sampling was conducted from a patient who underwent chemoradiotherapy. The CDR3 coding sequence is TGTGCCAGTAGCCTTACGACAGTAACCTACGAGCAGTACTTC. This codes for CASSLTTVTYEQYF.